This TCR beta chain was profiled in a study of blood T cells in healthy people across ages. A second PCR of roughly 7 to 11 cycles used a sample-barcoded 5' primer and a J-beta primer mix. TCRdb independently ran MiXCR on the 5' RACE reads; one entry per CDR3 protein. The sample holds approximately 850,000 distinct CDR3 sequences; under 45% are singletons and the top ten take nearly 20%. Overall study results and limits: As naive T cell percentage varied, TCR beta diversity correlated strongly with it. The study could not conclusively compare naive and antigen-experienced cells, given its unsorted PBMCs. Per million T cells, TCR beta diversity dropped about linearly as age rose. In the absence of known donor CMV status, changes in expanded clonotypes were possibly confounded.

About this clonotype: Antigen specificity is unknown.

CDR1 SGHVS and CDR2 FQNEAQ come from the germline V gene. This CDR3 region has 15 residues. Trimming shortened V by 0 bases and J by 2 bases, and 11 bases separated the two germline ends. The chain joins TRBV7-8 to TRBJ2-7; the D gene is possibly TRBD1 (6 bases). This clonotype was sampled from a man aged 55 to 69 in good health. The specimen sequenced was blood. The CDR3 is CASSLAEGVAYEQYF. Here the CDR3 DNA reads TGTGCCAGCAGCTTAGCAGAGGGGGTCGCCTACGAGCAGTACTTC.